This entry is about one T cell receptor (beta chain). Its antigen is not known. This entry is derived from a study of lymphopenia after photon versus proton radiotherapy. Assay used: immunoSEQ multiplex PCR; TCRdb lists only in-frame clones, some missing. The sample has around 64,000 clones, around 92% seen once. Study results and caveats: After the lymphocyte nadir, photon-treated repertoires showed oligoclonal expansion, especially of CD8+ Temra cells.

Trimming took off 2 bases at V and 5 bases at J, with 3 bases between the two ends. The CDR3 runs 11 residues. CDR1 MGHDK and CDR2 SYGVNS come from the germline V gene. This specimen consisted of peripheral blood, obtained from a patient treated with photon-based radiotherapy. The gene calls are TRBV25-1 and TRBJ1-1, with no clear D. The sequence was obtained from a woman aged 40 to 50 with cholangiocarcinoma. CDR3 amino acids: CASSEITEAFF. The CDR3, as DNA: TGTGCCAGCAGTGAAATTACTGAAGCTTTCTTT. Filled out from reference TRBV25-1 and TRBJ1-1, the complete variable domain reads EADIYQTPRYLVIGTGKKITLECSQTMGHDKMYWYQQDPGMELHLIHYSYGVNSTEKGDLSSESTVSRIRTEHFPLTLESARPSHTSQYLCASSEITEAFFGQGTRLTVV.